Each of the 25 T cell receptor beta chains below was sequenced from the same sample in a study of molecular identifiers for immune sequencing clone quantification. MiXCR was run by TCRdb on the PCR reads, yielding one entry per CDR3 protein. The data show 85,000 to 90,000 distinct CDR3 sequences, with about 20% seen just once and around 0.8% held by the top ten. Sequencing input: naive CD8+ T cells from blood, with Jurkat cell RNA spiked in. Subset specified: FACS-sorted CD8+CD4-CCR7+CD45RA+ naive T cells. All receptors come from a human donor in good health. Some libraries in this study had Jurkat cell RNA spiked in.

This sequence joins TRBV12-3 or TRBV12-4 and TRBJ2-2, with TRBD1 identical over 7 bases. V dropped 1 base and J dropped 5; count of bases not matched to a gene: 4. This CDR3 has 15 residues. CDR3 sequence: CASSLEGARTGELFF. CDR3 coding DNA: TGTGCCAGCAGTTTAGAGGGGGCGAGGACCGGGGAGCTGTTTTTT.

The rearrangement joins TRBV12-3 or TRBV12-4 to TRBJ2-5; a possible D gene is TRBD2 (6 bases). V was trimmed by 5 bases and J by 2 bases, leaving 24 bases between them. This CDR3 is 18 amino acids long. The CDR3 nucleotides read TGTGCCAGCAGTCCCCCGTGGGGTCGGAGGGCTGAACAAGAGACCCAGTACTTC. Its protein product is CASSPPWGRRAEQETQYF.

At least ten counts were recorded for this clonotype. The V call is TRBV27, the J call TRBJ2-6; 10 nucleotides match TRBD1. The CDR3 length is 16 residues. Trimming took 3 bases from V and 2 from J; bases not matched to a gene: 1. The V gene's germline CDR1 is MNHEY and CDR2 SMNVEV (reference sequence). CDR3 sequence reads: CASSLTGGAGANVLTF. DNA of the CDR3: TGTGCCAGCAGTTTGACAGGGGGCGCTGGGGCCAACGTCCTGACTTTC.

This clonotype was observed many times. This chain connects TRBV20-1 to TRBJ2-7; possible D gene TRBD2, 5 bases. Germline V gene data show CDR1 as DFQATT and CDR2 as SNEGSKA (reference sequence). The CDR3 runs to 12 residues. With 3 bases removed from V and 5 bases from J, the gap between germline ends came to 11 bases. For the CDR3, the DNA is TGCAGTGCTAGGAGCGGAGGCCACGAGCAGTACTTC. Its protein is CSARSGGHEQYF.

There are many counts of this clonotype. The CDR3 is CASRPSTDTMNTEAFF. The CDR3 DNA reads as TGTGCCAGCAGACCCTCTACAGACACGATGAACACTGAAGCTTTCTTT. This sequence joins TRBV7-9 and TRBJ1-1, with D hard to call. There are 16 residues in the CDR3. Looked up from germline, CDR1 is SEHNR and CDR2 is FQNEAQ (reference sequence). Trimming took 6 bases from V and 0 from J, leaving 17 bases between them.

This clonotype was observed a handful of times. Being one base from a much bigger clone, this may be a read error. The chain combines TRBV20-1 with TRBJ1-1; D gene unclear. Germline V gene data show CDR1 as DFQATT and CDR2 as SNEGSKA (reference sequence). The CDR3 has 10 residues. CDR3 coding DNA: TGCAGTGCAGAAGGCACTGAAGCTTCCTTT. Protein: CSAEGTEASF.

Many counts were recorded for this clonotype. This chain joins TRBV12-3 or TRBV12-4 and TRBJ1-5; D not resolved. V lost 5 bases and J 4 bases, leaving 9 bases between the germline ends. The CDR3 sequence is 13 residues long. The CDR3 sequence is CASSPNRNQPQHF. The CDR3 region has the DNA TGTGCCAGCAGTCCCAACCGTAATCAGCCCCAGCATTTT.

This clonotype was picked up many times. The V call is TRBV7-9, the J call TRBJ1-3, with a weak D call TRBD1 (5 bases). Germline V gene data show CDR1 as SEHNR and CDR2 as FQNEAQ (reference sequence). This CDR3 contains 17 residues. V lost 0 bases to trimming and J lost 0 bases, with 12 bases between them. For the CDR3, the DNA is TGTGCCAGCAGCTTAGCGTTCGGGACGGACTCTGGAAACACCATATATTTT. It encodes CASSLAFGTDSGNTIYF. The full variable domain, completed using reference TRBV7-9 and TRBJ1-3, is DTGVSQNPRHKITKRGQNVTFRCDPISEHNRLYWYRQTLGQGPEFLTYFQNEAQLEKSRLLSDRFSAERPKGSFSTLEIQRTEQGDSAMYLCASSLAFGTDSGNTIYFGEGSWLTVV.

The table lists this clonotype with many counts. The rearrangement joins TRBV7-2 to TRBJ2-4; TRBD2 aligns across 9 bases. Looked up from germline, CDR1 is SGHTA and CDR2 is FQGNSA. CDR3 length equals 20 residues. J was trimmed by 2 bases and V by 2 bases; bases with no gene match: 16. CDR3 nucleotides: TGTGCCAGCAGCTTAATCCCGCCGGGACTAGCCGCCCAGACCAAAAACATTCAGTACTTC. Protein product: CASSLIPPGLAAQTKNIQYF.

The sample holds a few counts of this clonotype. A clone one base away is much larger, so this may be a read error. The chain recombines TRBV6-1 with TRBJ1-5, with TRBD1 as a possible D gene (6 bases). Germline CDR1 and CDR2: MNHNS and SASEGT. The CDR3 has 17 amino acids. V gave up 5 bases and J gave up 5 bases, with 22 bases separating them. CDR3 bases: TGTGCCAGCAGTCAACTGGTTGGTAGGGGGACGGATCAGCCCCAGCATTTT. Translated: CASSQLVGRGTDQPQHF.

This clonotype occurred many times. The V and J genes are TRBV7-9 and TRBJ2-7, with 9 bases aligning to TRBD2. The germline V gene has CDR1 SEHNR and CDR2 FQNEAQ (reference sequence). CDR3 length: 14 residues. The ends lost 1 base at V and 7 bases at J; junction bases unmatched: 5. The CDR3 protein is CASSLVLAGSEQYF. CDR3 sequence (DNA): TGTGCCAGCAGCTTAGTTCTAGCGGGAAGTGAGCAGTACTTC. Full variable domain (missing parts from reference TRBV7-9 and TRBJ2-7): DTGVSQNPRHKITKRGQNVTFRCDPISEHNRLYWYRQTLGQGPEFLTYFQNEAQLEKSRLLSDRFSAERPKGSFSTLEIQRTEQGDSAMYLCASSLVLAGSEQYFGPGTRLTVT.

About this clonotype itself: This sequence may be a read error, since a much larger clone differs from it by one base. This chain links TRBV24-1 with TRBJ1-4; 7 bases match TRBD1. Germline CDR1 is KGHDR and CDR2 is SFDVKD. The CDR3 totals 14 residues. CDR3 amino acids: CATSGQGTNERLFF. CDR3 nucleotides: TGTGCCACCAGTGGACAGGGAACTAATGAAAGACTGTTTTTT.

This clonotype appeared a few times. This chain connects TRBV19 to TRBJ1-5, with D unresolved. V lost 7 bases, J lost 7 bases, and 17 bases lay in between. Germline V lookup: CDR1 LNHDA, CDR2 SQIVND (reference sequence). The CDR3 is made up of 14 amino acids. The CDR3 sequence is CASNHGGLHQPQHF. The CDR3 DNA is TGTGCCAGTAACCATGGTGGGTTGCACCAGCCCCAGCATTTT.

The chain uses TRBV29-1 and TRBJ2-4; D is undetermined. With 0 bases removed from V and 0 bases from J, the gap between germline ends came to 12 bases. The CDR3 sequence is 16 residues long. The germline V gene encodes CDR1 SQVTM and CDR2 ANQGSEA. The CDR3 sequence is CSVEDLTVLAKNIQYF. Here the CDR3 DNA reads TGCAGCGTTGAAGATCTAACAGTACTAGCCAAAAACATTCAGTACTTC.

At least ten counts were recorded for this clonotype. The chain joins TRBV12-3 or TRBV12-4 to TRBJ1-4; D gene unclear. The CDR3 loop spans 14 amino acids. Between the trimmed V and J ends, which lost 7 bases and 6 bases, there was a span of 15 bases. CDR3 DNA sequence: TGTGCCAGCACGGATGTTCTCATTGATGAAAAACTGTTTTTT. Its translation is CASTDVLIDEKLFF.

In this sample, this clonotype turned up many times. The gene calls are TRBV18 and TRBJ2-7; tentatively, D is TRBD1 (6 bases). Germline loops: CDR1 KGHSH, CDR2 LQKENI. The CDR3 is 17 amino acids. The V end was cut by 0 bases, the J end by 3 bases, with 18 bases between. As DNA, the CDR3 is TGTGCCAGCTCACCACCGGGACCTAAAAGGGGGATCTACGAGCAGTACTTC. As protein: CASSPPGPKRGIYEQYF. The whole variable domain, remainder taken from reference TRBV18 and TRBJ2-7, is NAGVMQNPRHLVRRRGQEARLRCSPMKGHSHVYWYRQLPEEGLKFMVYLQKENIIDESGMPKERFSAEFPKEGPSILRIQQVVRGDSAAYFCASSPPGPKRGIYEQYFGPGTRLTVT.

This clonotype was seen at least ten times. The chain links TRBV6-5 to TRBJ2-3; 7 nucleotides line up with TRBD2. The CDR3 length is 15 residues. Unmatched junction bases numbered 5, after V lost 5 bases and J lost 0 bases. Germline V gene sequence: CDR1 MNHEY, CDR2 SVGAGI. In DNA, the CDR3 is TGTGCCAGCAGTCTAGCGGAACCTAGCACAGATACGCAGTATTTT. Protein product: CASSLAEPSTDTQYF.

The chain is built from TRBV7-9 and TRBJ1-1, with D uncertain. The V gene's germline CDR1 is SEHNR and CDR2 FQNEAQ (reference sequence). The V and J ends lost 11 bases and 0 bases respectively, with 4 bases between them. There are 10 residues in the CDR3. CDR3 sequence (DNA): TGTGCCGGAATGAACACTGAAGCTTTCTTT. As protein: CAGMNTEAFF.

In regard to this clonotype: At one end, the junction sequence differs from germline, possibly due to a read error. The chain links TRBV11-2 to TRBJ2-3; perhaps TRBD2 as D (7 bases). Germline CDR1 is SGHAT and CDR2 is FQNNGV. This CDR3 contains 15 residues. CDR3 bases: TGTGTCAGCAGCTTAGTAGGGGGGGAAACAGATACGCAGTATTTT. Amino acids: CVSSLVGGETDTQYF.

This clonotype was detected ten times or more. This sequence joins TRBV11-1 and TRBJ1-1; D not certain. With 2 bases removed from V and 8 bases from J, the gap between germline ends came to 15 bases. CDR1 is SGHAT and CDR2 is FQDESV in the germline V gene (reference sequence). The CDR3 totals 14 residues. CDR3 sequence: CASSLTEDRFEAFF. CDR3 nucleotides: TGTGCCAGCAGCTTAACAGAAGACCGGTTCGAAGCTTTCTTT.

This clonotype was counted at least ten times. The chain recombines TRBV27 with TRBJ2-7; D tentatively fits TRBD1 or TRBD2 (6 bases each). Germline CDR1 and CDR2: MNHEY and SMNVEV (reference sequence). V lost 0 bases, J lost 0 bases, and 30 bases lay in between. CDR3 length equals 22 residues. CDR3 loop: CASSLSAPGGMASGVVSYEQYF. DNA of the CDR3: TGTGCCAGCAGTTTATCGGCCCCCGGGGGCATGGCGTCAGGGGTCGTCTCCTACGAGCAGTACTTC.

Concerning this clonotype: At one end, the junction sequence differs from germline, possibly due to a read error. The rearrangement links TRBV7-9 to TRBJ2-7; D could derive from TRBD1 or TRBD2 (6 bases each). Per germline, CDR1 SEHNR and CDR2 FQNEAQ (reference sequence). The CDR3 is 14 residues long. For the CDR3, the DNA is TGTGCCAGCAGCTTAGGGGGGGCAGCCTACGGGCAGTACTTC. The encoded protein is CASSLGGAAYGQYF.

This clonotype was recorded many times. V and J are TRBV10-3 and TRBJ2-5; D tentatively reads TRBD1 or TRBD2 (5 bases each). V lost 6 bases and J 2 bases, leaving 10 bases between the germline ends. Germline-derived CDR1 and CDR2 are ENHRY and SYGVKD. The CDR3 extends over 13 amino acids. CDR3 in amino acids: CAISRDDQETQYF. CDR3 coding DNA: TGTGCCATCAGCCGGGACGATCAAGAGACCCAGTACTTC.

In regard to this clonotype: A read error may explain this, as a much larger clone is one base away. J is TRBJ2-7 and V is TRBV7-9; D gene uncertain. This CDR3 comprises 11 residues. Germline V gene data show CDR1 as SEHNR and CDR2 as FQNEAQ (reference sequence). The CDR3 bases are TGTGCCAGCAGCTTAATTGGCGAGCGGTACTTC. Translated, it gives CASSLIGERYF.

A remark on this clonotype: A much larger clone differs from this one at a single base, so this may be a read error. The CDR3 loop is CSVRGMVGEQYF. CDR3 DNA sequence: TGCAGTGTTAGGGGGATGGTCGGGGAGCAGTACTTC. The chain carries TRBV20-1 and TRBJ2-7; maybe TRBD1 (6 bases). The CDR3 spans 12 residues. Germline V gives CDR1 DFQATT, CDR2 SNEGSKA (reference sequence). The ends were cut back, 7 bases at V and 7 bases at J, with 17 bases in the middle.